This TCR beta chain was sequenced in a study of cytomegalovirus exposure and HLA in healthy donors. Whole-study findings and limits: Roughly uniform depth of sequencing across donors was assumed in presence/absence analyses.

With respect to this clone: Its antigen is still unknown.

Per the germline V gene, CDR1 is MGHRA and CDR2 is YSYEKL. The CDR3 loop spans 14 amino acids. Trimming shortened V by 0 bases and J by 4 bases, and 9 bases separated the two germline ends. Primers included in the PCR were 60 Vbeta and 13 Jbeta primers. TCRdb's copy holds only in-frame clones and misses some; the assay was immunoSEQ multiplex PCR. The sample consists of about 65,000 clones, 78% of them appearing once. Sequenced: PBMCs. The sequence was obtained from a girl under 18 in good health and CMV-seropositive. The chain is built from TRBV4-1 and TRBJ1-2, with TRBD1 as a possible D gene (5 bases). The CDR3 region is CASSQDGGVYGYTF. The CDR3 coding sequence is TGCGCCAGCAGCCAAGATGGGGGGGTCTATGGCTACACCTTC.